Given below is one T cell receptor beta chain in context. Its antigen specificity is not known. No base qualities exist here, and no much larger clone lies one base off it. At one collaborating source in Seattle, patients were enrolled during active infection and were followed longitudinally through the course of disease. Collaborating institutions collected whole blood in K2EDTA tubes following their own protocols. Collaborator samples were shipped for TCRbeta analysis as frozen whole blood, isolated PBMCs, or DNA extracted from either sample type. This sample is part of a study of blood T cell repertoires in COVID-19 (dated by TCRdb to about 2020). A note on the overall study: Collaborator samples came from the United States, Italy and Spain and covered acute and convalescent phases of COVID-19. The material from the prospective study consisted of cDNA or gDNA derived from T cells, B-cell-depleted T cells, or PBMCs. Subjects who had been exposed to COVID-19, were actively infected with it, or had recovered from it provided the deeply sampled blood TCRbeta repertoires that made up the dataset. The repertoires were released in a freely available public database meant as a resource for research on the immune response to SARS-CoV-2. The samples were drawn from two sources: the first 160 participants of the ongoing ImmuneRACE study, and about 1,300 subjects contributed by 6 global collaborators. Nearly every sample came with metadata listing a de-identified subject ID, COVID-19 status, age in years and sex. Where available, HLA class I and class II types were taken from metadata supplied by the sample provider and were not determined by assay-based typing. Results and caveats for the whole study, not just this receptor: How much clinical and demographic metadata was included differed by source and by participant, and the metadata was provided uncurated.

V and J are truncated by 5 bases and 5 bases respectively, leaving an intervening sequence of 7 bases. CDR1 and CDR2 (SEHNR, FQNEAQ) derive from the germline V gene (reference sequence). Counted from cysteine to phenylalanine, this CDR3 has 12 amino acids. Left in the record is the CDR3 DNA by itself, 36 bases read in frame from the first base. TCRbeta CDR3 regions were amplified from genomic DNA by means of the immunoSEQ Assay, a bias-controlled multiplex PCR. Processing in the source paper ran as follows. Within the assay, amplification of reference gene primers was used to estimate how many nucleated cells each sample contained. To quantify the absolute abundance of each unique TCRbeta CDR3 rearrangement, sequence reads were collapsed and filtered. For each sample, productive Simpson clonality was calculated as the square root of Simpson's diversity index over productive rearrangements. TCRdb obtained this table from immuneACCESS and retained in-frame rearrangements with V and J assigned. These tables miss some clones; where compared with another copy, unresolved V genes account for less than half of the shortfall, and the remainder is unexplained. The DNA gave D and trimming, while V, J and clone size come from that table. The sample includes roughly 310,000 clones, with under 90% observed a single time. In total, the top ten clones hold less than 3% of the sample.

Source material: peripheral blood. Recombination joined TRBV7-9 with TRBJ1-5; the D region possibly corresponds to TRBD1 (5 bases align). The clonotype originates from a woman aged 25 to 39 with COVID-19, enrolled during active disease. The DNA sequence follows: TGTGCCAGCAGCGGGGGGGATCAGCCCCAGCATTTT. Its protein is CASSGGDQPQHF.